This T cell receptor (beta chain) is from a study of blood T cells in healthy people across ages. Individuals who donated were healthy Caucasians from Russia aged roughly 6 to 90. This CDR3 comprises 16 residues. The V and J ends lost 2 bases and 4 bases, in that order; junction bases with no gene match: 3. Germline V gives CDR1 MNHEY, CDR2 SMNVEV (reference sequence). The use of a sample-barcoded 5' primer and a J-beta primer mix characterized a second PCR of about 6 to 11 cycles. TCRdb redid the calling of the 5' RACE reads with MiXCR, one entry per CDR3 protein. Of nearly 800,000 distinct CDR3 sequences in the sample, roughly 25% were seen once. These sequences were also reported in another study, on T cells of mothers and their children. Per that paper: Barcodes and 2-4 random nucleotides were added by M1S in the second PCR. Every mother supplied over 8 million TCR beta CDR3 reads and every child 2.5 million to 3.5 million.

This chain links TRBV27 with TRBJ2-3, with 13 bases that match TRBD2. This receptor was taken from a boy between 10 and 17 years old in good health. Material: blood. Written as DNA, the CDR3 is TGTGCCAGCAGTTTAGAACTAGCGGGAGGGCCAGATACGCAGTATTTT. Translation: CASSLELAGGPDTQYF.